The sequence of this T cell receptor (beta chain) was determined in a study of shared clonotypes between healthy human individuals. The protocol was immunoSEQ multiplex PCR, while the TCRdb copy is restricted to in-frame clones and leaves out a portion. The data show approximately 1.1 million clones, approximately 80% seen once. CDR1 is SGHRS and CDR2 is YFSETQ in the germline V gene. The V gene lost 2 bases and the J gene lost 5 bases, with 10 bases spanning the gap. The CDR3 is 13 amino acids. Sequenced input: memory CD4+ T cells from PBMCs. Indicated subset: CD45RA-negative fraction. This receptor was identified in a man aged 18 to 29 in good health. Some clones in this sample may be carry-over from other donors' samples. The V gene is TRBV5-1, the J gene TRBJ1-1, with a possible D match to TRBD1 (6 bases). CDR3 DNA: TGCGCCAGCAGCTTCGGGGGCGGAACTGAAGCTTTCTTT. Translating it yields CASSFGGGTEAFF. Full variable domain (rest looked up from reference TRBV5-1 and TRBJ1-1): KAGVTQTPRYLIKTRGQQVTLSCSPISGHRSVSWYQQTPGQGLQFLFEYFSETQRNKGNFPGRFSGRQFSNSRSEMNVSTLELGDSALYLCASSFGGGTEAFFGQGTRLTVV.